This T cell receptor (beta chain) was found in a study of Tregs in tolerant kidney transplant recipients. Whole-study results and caveats: The small number of patients limits these findings pending further validation. No direct test of biological reproducibility was done here.

From germline, CDR1 is MNHEY and CDR2 SVGAGI. The CDR3 is 11 amino acids. Trimming left V 6 bases short and J 11 bases short, with 12 bases between. Generated by immunoSEQ multiplex PCR, the TCRdb table keeps only in-frame clones and is missing some. This sample yields 15,000 to 20,000 clones, of which approximately 60% are seen a single time; roughly 3.2% belongs to the top ten. For this clone: Its target is not known.

The sequence came from a human donor in good health. The chain is built from TRBV6-5 and TRBJ2-3, with a tentative D call TRBD2 (5 bases). Sequencing was carried out using Tregs from blood cultured with allogeneic cells. The CDR3 loop is CASSRSGRQYF. CDR3 DNA: TGTGCCAGCAGCCGCAGTGGGAGGCAGTATTTT.